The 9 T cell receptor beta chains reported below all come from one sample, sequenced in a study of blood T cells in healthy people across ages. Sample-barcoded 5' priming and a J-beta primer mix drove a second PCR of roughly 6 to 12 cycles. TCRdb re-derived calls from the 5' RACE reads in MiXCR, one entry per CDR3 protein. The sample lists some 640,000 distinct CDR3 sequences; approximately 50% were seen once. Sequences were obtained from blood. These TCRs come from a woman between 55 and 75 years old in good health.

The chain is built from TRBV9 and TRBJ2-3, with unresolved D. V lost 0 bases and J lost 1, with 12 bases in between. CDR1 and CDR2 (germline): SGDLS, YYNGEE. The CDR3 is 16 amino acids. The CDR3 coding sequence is TGTGCCAGCAGCGTAGGGATGGGAAGGGGCACAGATACGCAGTATTTT. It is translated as CASSVGMGRGTDTQYF.

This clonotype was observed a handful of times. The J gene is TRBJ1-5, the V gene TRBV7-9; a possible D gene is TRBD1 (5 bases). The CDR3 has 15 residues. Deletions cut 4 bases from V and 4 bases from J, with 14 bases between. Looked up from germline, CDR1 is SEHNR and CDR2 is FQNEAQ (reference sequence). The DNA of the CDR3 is TGTGCCAGCAGCTCGACCGGGACGGCGAATCAGCCCCAGCATTTT. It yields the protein CASSSTGTANQPQHF. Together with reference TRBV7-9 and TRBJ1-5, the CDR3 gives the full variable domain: DTGVSQNPRHKITKRGQNVTFRCDPISEHNRLYWYRQTLGQGPEFLTYFQNEAQLEKSRLLSDRFSAERPKGSFSTLEIQRTEQGDSAMYLCASSSTGTANQPQHFGDGTRLSIL.

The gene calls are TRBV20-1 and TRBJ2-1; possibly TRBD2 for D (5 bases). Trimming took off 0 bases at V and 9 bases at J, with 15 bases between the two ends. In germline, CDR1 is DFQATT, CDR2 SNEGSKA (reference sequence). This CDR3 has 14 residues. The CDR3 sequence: CSARDNGGTGEQFF. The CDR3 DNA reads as TGCAGTGCTAGAGATAACGGAGGCACGGGTGAGCAGTTCTTC.

The CDR3 nucleotides read TGTGCCAGCAGCCAAGATGCCAGGGCAGGGAAAGAGACCCAGTACTTC. This sequence encodes CASSQDARAGKETQYF. The V and J genes are TRBV3-1 and TRBJ2-5, with D tentatively TRBD1 (5 bases). V was clipped by 0 bases and J by 3 bases, with 14 bases between them. This CDR3 has 16 amino acids. Germline CDR1 is LGHDT and CDR2 is YNNKEL (reference sequence).

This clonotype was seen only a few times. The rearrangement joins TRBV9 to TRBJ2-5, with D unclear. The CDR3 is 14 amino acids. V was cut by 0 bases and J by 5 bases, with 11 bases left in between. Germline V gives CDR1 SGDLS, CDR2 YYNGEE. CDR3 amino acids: CASSVGSGAETQYF. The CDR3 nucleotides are TGTGCCAGCAGCGTAGGGTCAGGAGCCGAGACCCAGTACTTC.

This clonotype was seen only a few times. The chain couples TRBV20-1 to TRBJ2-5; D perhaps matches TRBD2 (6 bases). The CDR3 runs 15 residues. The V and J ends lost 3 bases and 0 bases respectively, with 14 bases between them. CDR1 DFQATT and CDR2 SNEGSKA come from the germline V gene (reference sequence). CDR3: CSARALAGNQETQYF. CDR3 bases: TGCAGTGCTAGGGCACTAGCAGGCAACCAAGAGACCCAGTACTTC.

CDR3 nucleotides: TGTGCCATCCGGGGAGATGAATCCCCCTACGAGCAGTACTTC. It translates to CAIRGDESPYEQYF. The chain links TRBV10-3 to TRBJ2-7; D might be TRBD2 (5 bases). The CDR3 has 14 residues. V was clipped by 8 bases and J by 2 bases, with 16 bases between them. The germline V gene encodes CDR1 ENHRY and CDR2 SYGVKD.

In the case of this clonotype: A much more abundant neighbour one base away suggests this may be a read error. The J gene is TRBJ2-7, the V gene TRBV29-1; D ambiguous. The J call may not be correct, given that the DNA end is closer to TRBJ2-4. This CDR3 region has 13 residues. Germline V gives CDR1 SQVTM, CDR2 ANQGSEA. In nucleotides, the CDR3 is TGCAGCGTTGAAGACCCCTCCCGGACCATTCAGTACTTC. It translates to CSVEDPSRTIQYF.

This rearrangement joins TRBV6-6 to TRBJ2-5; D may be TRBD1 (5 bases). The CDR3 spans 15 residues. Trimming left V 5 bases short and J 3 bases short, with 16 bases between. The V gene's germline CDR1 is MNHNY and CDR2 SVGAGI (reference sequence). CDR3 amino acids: CASSNLLDRKETQYF. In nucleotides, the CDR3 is TGTGCCAGCAGTAATCTTCTCGACAGAAAAGAGACCCAGTACTTC.